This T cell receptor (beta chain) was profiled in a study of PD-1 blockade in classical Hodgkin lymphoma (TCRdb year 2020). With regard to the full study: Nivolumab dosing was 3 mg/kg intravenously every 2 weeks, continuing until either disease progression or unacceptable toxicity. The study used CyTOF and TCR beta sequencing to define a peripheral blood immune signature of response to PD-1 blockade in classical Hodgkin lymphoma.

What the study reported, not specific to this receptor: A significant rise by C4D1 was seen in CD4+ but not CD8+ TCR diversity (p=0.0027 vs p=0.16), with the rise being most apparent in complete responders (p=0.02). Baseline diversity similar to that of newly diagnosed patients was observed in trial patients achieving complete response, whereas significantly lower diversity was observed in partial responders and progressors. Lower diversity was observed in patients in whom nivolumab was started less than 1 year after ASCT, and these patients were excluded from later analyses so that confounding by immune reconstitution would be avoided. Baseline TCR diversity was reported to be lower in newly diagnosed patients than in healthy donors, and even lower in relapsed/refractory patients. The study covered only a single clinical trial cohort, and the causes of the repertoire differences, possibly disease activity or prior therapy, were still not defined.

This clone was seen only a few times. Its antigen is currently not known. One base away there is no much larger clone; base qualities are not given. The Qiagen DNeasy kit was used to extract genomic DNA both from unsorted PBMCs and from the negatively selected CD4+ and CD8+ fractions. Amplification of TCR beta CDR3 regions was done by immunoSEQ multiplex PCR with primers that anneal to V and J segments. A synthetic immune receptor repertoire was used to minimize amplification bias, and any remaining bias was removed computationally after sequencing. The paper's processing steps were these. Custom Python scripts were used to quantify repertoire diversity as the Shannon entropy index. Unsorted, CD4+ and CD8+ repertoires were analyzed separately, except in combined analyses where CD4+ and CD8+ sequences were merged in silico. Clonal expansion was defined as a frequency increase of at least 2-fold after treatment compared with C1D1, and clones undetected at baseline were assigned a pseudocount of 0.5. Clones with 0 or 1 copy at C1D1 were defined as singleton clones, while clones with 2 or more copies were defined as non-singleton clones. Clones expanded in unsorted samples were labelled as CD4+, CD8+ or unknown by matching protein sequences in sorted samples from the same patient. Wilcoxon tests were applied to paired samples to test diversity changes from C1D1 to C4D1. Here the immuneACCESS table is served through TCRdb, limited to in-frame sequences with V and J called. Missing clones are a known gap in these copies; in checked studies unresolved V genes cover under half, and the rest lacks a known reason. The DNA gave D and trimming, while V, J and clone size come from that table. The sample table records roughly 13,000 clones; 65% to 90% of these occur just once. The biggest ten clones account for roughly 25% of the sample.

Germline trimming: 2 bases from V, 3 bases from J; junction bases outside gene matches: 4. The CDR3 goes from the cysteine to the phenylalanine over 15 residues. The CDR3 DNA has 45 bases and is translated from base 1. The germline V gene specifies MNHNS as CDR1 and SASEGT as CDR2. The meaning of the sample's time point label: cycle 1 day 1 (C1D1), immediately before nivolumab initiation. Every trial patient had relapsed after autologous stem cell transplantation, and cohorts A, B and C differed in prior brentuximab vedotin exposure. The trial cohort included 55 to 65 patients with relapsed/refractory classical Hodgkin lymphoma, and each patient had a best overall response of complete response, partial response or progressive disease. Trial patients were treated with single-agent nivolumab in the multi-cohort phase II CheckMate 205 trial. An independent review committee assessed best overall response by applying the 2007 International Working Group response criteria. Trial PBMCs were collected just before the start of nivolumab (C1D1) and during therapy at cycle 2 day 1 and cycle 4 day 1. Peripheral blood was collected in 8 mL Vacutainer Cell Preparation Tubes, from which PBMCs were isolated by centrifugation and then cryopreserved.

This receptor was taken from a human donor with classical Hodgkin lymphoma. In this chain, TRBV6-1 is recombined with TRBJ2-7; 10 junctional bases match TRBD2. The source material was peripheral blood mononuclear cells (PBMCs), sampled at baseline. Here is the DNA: TGTGCCAGCAGTGAAAGTCTAGCGGGGGACTACGAGCAGTACTTC. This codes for CASSESLAGDYEQYF.